A selection of T cell receptor beta chains follows, all from one sample in a study of siplizumab effects on memory and regulatory T cells. Here immunoSEQ multiplex PCR was the method, and the copy in TCRdb shows in-frame clones only, minus some. The sample lists tens of thousands of clones, 95% to 98% occurring once. Sequencing used naive CD4+ T cells sorted from blood. Receptors originate from a human donor in good health. Both conserved end residues are part of each CDR3. Fields, in order: CDR3 DNA, CDR3 protein, D gene, V gene, clone size, CDR3 length, J gene. The D gene is left open where the match is weak. Size tells how often a clone was seen (once, few, many) or the class of an expanded clone, and some rows leave it out.

TGTGCCAGCAGCTTGGTGGGGGGACTGAGTCACAATGAGCAGTTCTTC	CASSLVGGLSHNEQFF	.	TRBV5-4	.	16	TRBJ2-1
TGCGCCAGCAGCTTGGCCGACTACCGTAACACAGATACGCAGTATTTT	CASSLADYRNTDTQYF	.	TRBV5-1	.	16	TRBJ2-3
TGTGCCAGCAGTTTGCCACAATCCTACGAGCAGTACTTC	CASSLPQSYEQYF	.	TRBV28	.	13	TRBJ2-7
TGTGCCAGCAGCTGGACCGGGGGGAACTATGGCTACACCTTC	CASSWTGGNYGYTF	.	TRBV5-4	once	14	TRBJ1-2
TGTGCCAGCAGCGCAGGGATCGAGACCCAGTACTTC	CASSAGIETQYF	.	TRBV2	.	12	TRBJ2-5
TGTGCTAGTGGCTGGGGACACTCCTCTGGGGCCAACGTCCTGACTTTC	CASGWGHSSGANVLTF	.	TRBV12-5	.	16	TRBJ2-6
TGCGCCAGCAGCCAGGAACTAGGGACAGGGGTTGTAACTAATGAAAAACTGTTTTTT	CASSQELGTGVVTNEKLFF	TRBD1	TRBV4-1	.	19	TRBJ1-4
TGTGCCAGCTCCCGTGGGACAGGAGTGCAGTTCTTC	CASSRGTGVQFF	TRBD1	TRBV18	once	12	TRBJ2-1
TGTGCCAGCAGCAGGGGTCCCGGGACAGGGGCGGACAATGAGCAGTTCTTC	CASSRGPGTGADNEQFF	TRBD1	TRBV5-4	.	17	TRBJ2-1
TGTGCCAGTAGTAGGGCCTTGTCAACCGCAACTAATGAAAAACTGTTTTTT	CASSRALSTATNEKLFF	.	TRBV19	once	17	TRBJ1-4
TGTGCCAGCCTCAACATGGGGGGGAGGGAAAAACTGTTTTTT	CASLNMGGREKLFF	.	TRBV6-1	.	14	TRBJ1-4
TGTGCCAGCAGCTCAGTTAGGGTCATGAACACTGAAGCTTTCTTT	CASSSVRVMNTEAFF	.	TRBV5-5	.	15	TRBJ1-1
TGTGCCAGCAGTTGGACGACAGGGCCGGAGGGCTACACCTTC	CASSWTTGPEGYTF	TRBD1	TRBV2	.	14	TRBJ1-2
TGTGCCAGCAGCAAACCTGACAGGGGTAATAACGGAAACACCATATATTTT	CASSKPDRGNNGNTIYF	TRBD1	TRBV7-2	.	17	TRBJ1-3
TGTGCCAGCAGTTACTCGGGCGAGACCCAGTACTTC	CASSYSGETQYF	.	TRBV6-5	.	12	TRBJ2-5
TGTGCCAGCAGTCGTAAGGGGGGGATTACTGAAGCTTTCTTT	CASSRKGGITEAFF	.	TRBV6-5	.	14	TRBJ1-1
TGTGCTAGCAGCTCAAATCGAAGGACAGGGCTCAACACCGGGGAGCTGTTTTTT	CASSSNRRTGLNTGELFF	TRBD1	TRBV7-7	.	18	TRBJ2-2
TGCGCCAGCAGCACAACCCGGACTAGCGGGAAAAGCACAGATACGCAGTATTTT	CASSTTRTSGKSTDTQYF	TRBD2	TRBV5-1	.	18	TRBJ2-3
TGTGCCAGCAGCTTGGGCTCGGGGCGGTACTATGGCTACACCTTC	CASSLGSGRYYGYTF	.	TRBV5-8	.	15	TRBJ1-2
TGTGCTAGTGGTTGGTCAGCGGGAGGGCCCTACAATGAGCAGTTCTTC	CASGWSAGGPYNEQFF	TRBD2	TRBV12-5	.	16	TRBJ2-1
TGTGCCAGCAGCTTCAGGATCCCCTACGAGCAGTACTTC	CASSFRIPYEQYF	.	TRBV11-3	.	13	TRBJ2-7
TGTGCCAGTAGTGTTACAGAAGCTGAGCAGTTCTTC	CASSVTEAEQFF	.	TRBV19	.	12	TRBJ2-1
TGTGCCAGCAGCTTGGACGGCTCTGGGGCCAACGTCCTGACTTTC	CASSLDGSGANVLTF	.	TRBV5-5	once	15	TRBJ2-6
TGTGCCTGGAGTGTACGAAGGGTCGGGGAGCTGTTTTTT	CAWSVRRVGELFF	.	TRBV30	.	13	TRBJ2-2
TGTGCCCCTCGGGGACAGACCTTCCCCTACACCTTC	CAPRGQTFPYTF	TRBD1	TRBV27	.	12	TRBJ1-2
TGTGCCAGCAGTCGACAGGAAGAGACCCAGTACTTC	CASSRQEETQYF	.	TRBV5-8	.	12	TRBJ2-5
TGTGCCAGTAGTATAGGGGACAGGGTGACCGGGGAGCTGTTTTTT	CASSIGDRVTGELFF	TRBD1	TRBV19	.	15	TRBJ2-2
TGTGCCATCAGTGCCCAGCGGGATGTTAGTGAGCAGTTCTTC	CAISAQRDVSEQFF	TRBD2	TRBV10-3	.	14	TRBJ2-1
TGTGCCAGCAGCTCCCGTGGGGGACAGGGGTTCTATGAGCAGTTCTTC	CASSSRGGQGFYEQFF	TRBD1	TRBV7-9	.	16	TRBJ2-1
TGTGCCAGCAGCGGCCCGACTAGCGGGAGGCAAGAGACCCAGTACTTC	CASSGPTSGRQETQYF	TRBD2	TRBV9	.	16	TRBJ2-5
TGTGCCAGCAGCTCCCCCTTGGACGGGGAGCTGTTTTTT	CASSSPLDGELFF	.	TRBV7-3	.	13	TRBJ2-2
TGTGCCATCAGTGATCGGGGGGGCGTGGGGCAGTTCTTC	CAISDRGGVGQFF	TRBD2	TRBV10-3	once	13	TRBJ2-1
TGTGCCAGCAGCCAAGAAAAGGCGGGAGGGTTAAAATACAATGAGCAGTTCTTC	CASSQEKAGGLKYNEQFF	TRBD2	TRBV4-2	.	18	TRBJ2-1
TGTGCCAGCAGTTACCTCGCCTACGAGCAGTACTTC	CASSYLAYEQYF	.	TRBV6-5	.	12	TRBJ2-7
TGTGCCAGCAGTTTGATAGGGACCATCAGTTTTCCCTACGAGCAGTACTTC	CASSLIGTISFPYEQYF	.	TRBV7-8	.	17	TRBJ2-7
TGTGCCTGGAGTGAGGACTTCACTGAAGCTTTCTTT	CAWSEDFTEAFF	.	TRBV30	.	12	TRBJ1-1
TGTGCCAGCAGCAAACCGGGACAGGGCTCTTATAGCAATCAGCCCCAGCATTTT	CASSKPGQGSYSNQPQHF	.	TRBV21-1	.	18	TRBJ1-5
TGTGCCAGCAGTCACTACACAGGGGTCCACATACAGCCCCAGCATTTT	CASSHYTGVHIQPQHF	TRBD1	TRBV28	.	16	TRBJ1-5
TGTGCCAGCAGCCCCACAGATACGCAGTATTTT	CASSPTDTQYF	.	TRBV7-9	.	11	TRBJ2-3
TGTGCCAGCAGCTTCGGACTAGCGGGAACCGAGCAGTACTTC	CASSFGLAGTEQYF	TRBD2	TRBV7-3	.	14	TRBJ2-7
TGTGCCAGCAGTTCAGGATACACTGAAGCTTTCTTT	CASSSGYTEAFF	.	TRBV27	few	12	TRBJ1-1